The sequence of this TCR beta chain was determined in a study of blood T cell repertoires in COVID-19. This CDR3 spans 15 amino acids. Trimming took off 5 bases at V and 0 bases at J, with 14 bases between the two ends. Germline V gives CDR1 MDHEN, CDR2 SYDVKM. A few counts support this clone. Clones were read by immunoSEQ multiplex PCR, and TCRdb kept only the in-frame ones, dropping some. Of about 92,000 clones listed, about two thirds are singletons. The V gene is TRBV28, the J gene TRBJ2-7, with D perhaps matching TRBD2 (7 bases). Sequenced: peripheral blood. This TCR was recovered from a woman aged 60-75 years in a cohort sampled during active or convalescent COVID-19. In nucleotides, the CDR3 is TGTGCCAGCAGTAAGGGAGGGGGTCCCTCCTACGAGCAGTACTTC. This sequence encodes CASSKGGGPSYEQYF.